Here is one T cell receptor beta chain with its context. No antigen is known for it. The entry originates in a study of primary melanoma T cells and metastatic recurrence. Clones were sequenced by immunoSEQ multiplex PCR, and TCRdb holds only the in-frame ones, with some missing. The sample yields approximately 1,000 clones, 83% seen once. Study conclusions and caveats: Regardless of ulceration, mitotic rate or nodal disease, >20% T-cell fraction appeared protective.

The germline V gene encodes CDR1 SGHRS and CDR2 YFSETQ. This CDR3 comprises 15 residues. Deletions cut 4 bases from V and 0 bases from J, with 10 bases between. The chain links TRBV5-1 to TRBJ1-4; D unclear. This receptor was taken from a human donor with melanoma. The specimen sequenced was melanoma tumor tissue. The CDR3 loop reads CASSPAVSTNEKLFF. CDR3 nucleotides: TGCGCCAGCAGCCCCGCGGTATCAACTAATGAAAAACTGTTTTTT.